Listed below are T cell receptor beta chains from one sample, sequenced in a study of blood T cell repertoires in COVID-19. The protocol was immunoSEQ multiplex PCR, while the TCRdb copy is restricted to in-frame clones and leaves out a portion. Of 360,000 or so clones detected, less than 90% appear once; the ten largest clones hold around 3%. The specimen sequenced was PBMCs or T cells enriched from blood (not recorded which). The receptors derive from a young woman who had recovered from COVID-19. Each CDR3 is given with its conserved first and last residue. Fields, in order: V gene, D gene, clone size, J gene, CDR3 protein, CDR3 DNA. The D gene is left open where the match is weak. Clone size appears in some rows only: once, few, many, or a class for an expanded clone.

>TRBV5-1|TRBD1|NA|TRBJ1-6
CASSTGQGDSPLHF
TGCGCCAGCAGCACCGGACAGGGAGATTCACCCCTCCACTTT
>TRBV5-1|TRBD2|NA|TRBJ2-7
CASSAGTSGYEQYF
TGCGCCAGCAGCGCCGGGACTAGCGGTTACGAGCAGTACTTC
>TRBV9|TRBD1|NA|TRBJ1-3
CASSVVGGGGLYF
TGTGCCAGCAGCGTAGTAGGAGGAGGGGGCTTATATTTT
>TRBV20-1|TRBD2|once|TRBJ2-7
CSASVAGGAYEQYF
TGCAGTGCTAGTGTAGCGGGAGGTGCCTACGAGCAGTACTTC
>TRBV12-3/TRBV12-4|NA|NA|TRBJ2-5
CASLLSGQETQYF
TGTGCCAGCCTTCTTAGCGGTCAAGAGACCCAGTACTTC
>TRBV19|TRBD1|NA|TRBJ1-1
CASSIGDRESEAFF
TGTGCCAGTAGTATAGGAGACAGGGAATCGGAAGCTTTCTTT
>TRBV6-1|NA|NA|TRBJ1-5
CASSEQWEGSKNAFNQPQHF
TGTGCCAGCAGTGAACAGTGGGAGGGGTCAAAGAACGCTTTCAATCAGCCCCAGCATTTT
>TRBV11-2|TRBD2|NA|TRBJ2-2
CASSFRDLGLAGDTGELFF
TGTGCCAGCAGCTTTCGAGACTTAGGACTAGCGGGAGACACCGGGGAGCTGTTTTTT
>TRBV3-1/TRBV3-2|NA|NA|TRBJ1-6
CASSQEGQGGHSYNSPLHF
TGTGCCAGCAGCCAAGAGGGGCAGGGAGGACACTCCTATAATTCACCCCTCCACTTT
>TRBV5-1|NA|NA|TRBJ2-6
CASSDSSGANVLTF
TGCGCCAGCAGCGACAGCTCTGGGGCCAACGTCCTGACTTTC
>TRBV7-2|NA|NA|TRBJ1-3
CASSLNPHGTIYF
TGTGCCAGCAGCTTAAACCCCCACGGCACCATATATTTT
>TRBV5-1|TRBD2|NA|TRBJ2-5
CASSLGIAGVQETQYF
TGCGCCAGCAGCTTGGGGATAGCGGGGGTTCAAGAGACCCAGTACTTC
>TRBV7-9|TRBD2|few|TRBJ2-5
CASSLVLAGGSRETQYF
TGTGCCAGCAGCTTAGTGCTAGCGGGAGGTTCCCGGGAGACCCAGTACTTC
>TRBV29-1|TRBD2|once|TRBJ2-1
CSVAQRGNNEQFF
TGCAGCGTCGCCCAGCGGGGAAACAATGAGCAGTTCTTC
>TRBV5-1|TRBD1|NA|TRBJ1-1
CASTSVGQGNTEAFF
TGCGCCAGCACCTCGGTTGGACAGGGGAACACTGAAGCTTTCTTT
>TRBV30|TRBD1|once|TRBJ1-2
CAWGTGGSYGYTF
TGTGCCTGGGGGACAGGGGGCTCCTATGGCTACACCTTC
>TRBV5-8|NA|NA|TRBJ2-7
CASSFEWSREQYF
TGTGCCAGCAGCTTTGAATGGAGTCGCGAGCAGTACTTC
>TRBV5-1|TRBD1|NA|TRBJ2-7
CASSNGQGGYEQYF
TGCGCCAGCAGCAACGGACAGGGTGGGTACGAGCAGTACTTC
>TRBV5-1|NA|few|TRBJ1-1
CASSRMDLVNTEAFF
TGCGCCAGCAGCAGAATGGACTTGGTGAACACTGAAGCTTTCTTT
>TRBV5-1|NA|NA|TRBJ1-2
CASSFTGSNYGYTF
TGCGCCAGCAGCTTTACAGGGTCGAACTATGGCTACACCTTC
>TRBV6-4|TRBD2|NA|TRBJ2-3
CASSDSVSGGDLDTQYF
TGTGCCAGCAGTGACTCGGTTAGCGGGGGGGACCTAGATACGCAGTATTTT
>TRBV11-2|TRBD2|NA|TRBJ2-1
CASSQVERGENEQFF
TGTGCCAGCAGCCAAGTCGAGCGGGGAGAGAATGAGCAGTTCTTC
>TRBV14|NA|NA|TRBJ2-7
CASSQGAYEQYF
TGTGCCAGCAGCCAAGGAGCGTACGAGCAGTACTTC
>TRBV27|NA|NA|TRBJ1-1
CASSLSDGHHSTEAFF
TGTGCCAGCAGTTTATCTGACGGACATCATTCCACTGAAGCTTTCTTT
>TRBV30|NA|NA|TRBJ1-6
CAWSVQRGSGASTLHF
TGTGCCTGGAGTGTACAAAGGGGCAGTGGGGCATCGACCCTCCACTTT
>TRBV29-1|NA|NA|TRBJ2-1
CSVGDSGTYVNEQFF
TGCAGCGTTGGAGACTCGGGAACTTACGTCAATGAGCAGTTCTTC
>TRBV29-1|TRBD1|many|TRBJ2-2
CSAYRGKLFF
TGCAGCGCCTACAGGGGGAAGCTGTTTTTT
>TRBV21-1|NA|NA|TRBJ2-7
CASSKDRRGGSGINYEQYF
TGTGCCAGCAGCAAAGACCGCCGAGGTGGTAGCGGGATCAACTACGAGCAGTACTTC
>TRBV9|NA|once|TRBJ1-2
CASSVAGQPYGYTF
TGTGCCAGCAGCGTAGCAGGGCAGCCCTATGGCTACACCTTC
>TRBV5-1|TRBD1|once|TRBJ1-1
CASRTVQGSPEAFF
TGCGCCAGCAGGACAGTACAGGGGAGCCCTGAAGCTTTCTTT
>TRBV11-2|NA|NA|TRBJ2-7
CASSPVYEQYF
TGTGCCAGCAGCCCCGTTTACGAGCAGTACTTC
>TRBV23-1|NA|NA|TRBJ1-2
CASSQSSGDFGYTF
TGCGCCAGCAGTCAATCGAGCGGGGATTTTGGCTACACCTTC
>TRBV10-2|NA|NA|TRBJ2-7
CASSEGSSYEQYF
TGCGCCAGCAGTGAGGGCAGCTCCTACGAGCAGTACTTC
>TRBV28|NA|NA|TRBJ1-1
CASSLGAGVMNTEAFF
TGTGCCAGCAGTTTAGGGGCAGGAGTAATGAACACTGAAGCTTTCTTT
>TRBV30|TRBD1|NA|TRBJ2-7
CAWSVRFTGGSYEQYF
TGTGCCTGGAGTGTACGATTTACAGGGGGTTCCTACGAGCAGTACTTC
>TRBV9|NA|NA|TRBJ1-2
CASSVVGGGGYGYTF
TGTGCCAGCAGCGTAGTCGGGGGAGGGGGCTATGGCTACACCTTC
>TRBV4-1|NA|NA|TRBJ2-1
CASSQESGRSYNEQFF
TGCGCCAGCAGCCAAGAGAGCGGGCGCTCCTACAATGAGCAGTTCTTC
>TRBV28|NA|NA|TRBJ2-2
CASSLTGTGELFF
TGTGCCAGCAGTTTAACAGGGACCGGGGAGCTGTTTTTT
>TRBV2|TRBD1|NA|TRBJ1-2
CASSGGTVGYGYTF
TGTGCCAGCAGTGGAGGGACAGTAGGCTATGGCTACACCTTC
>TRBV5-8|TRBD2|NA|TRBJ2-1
CASSLVTSGDSYNEQFF
TGTGCCAGCAGCTTGGTAACTAGCGGGGACTCCTACAATGAGCAGTTCTTC
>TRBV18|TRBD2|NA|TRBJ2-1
CASSPPSGGAYNEQFF
TGTGCCAGCTCACCACCTAGCGGGGGGGCCTACAATGAGCAGTTCTTC
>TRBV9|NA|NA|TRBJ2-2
CASSASTGLNTGELFF
TGTGCCAGCAGCGCCTCTACCGGTTTGAACACCGGGGAGCTGTTTTTT
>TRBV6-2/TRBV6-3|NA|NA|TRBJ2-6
CASSYGGSGANVLTF
TGTGCCAGCAGTTACGGAGGGTCCGGGGCCAACGTCCTGACTTTC
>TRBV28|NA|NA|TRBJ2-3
CASSGLTDTQYF
TGTGCCAGCAGTGGGCTGACAGATACGCAGTATTTT
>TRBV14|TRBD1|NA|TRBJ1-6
CASSQVGTGGNSPLHF
TGTGCCAGCAGCCAAGTCGGAACAGGGGGCAATTCACCCCTCCACTTT